This T cell receptor (beta chain) was obtained from a study of blood T cell repertoires in COVID-19. Measured with immunoSEQ multiplex PCR; TCRdb has only the in-frame clones, and not every one. The table has more than 300,000 clones, roughly 80% seen once. V lost 5 bases and J lost 5; bases outside the gene matches: 7. The CDR3 has 14 residues. Germline values: CDR1 SGHTA, CDR2 FQGTGA. The genes are TRBV7-3 and TRBJ1-1; 8 bases are shared with TRBD1. Sequenced material: PBMCs or T cells enriched from blood (not recorded which). The TCR originated in a woman aged 50 to 60 who had recovered from COVID-19. The CDR3 is CASSQGQGWTEAFF. The CDR3, as DNA: TGTGCCAGCAGCCAAGGACAGGGTTGGACTGAAGCTTTCTTT.